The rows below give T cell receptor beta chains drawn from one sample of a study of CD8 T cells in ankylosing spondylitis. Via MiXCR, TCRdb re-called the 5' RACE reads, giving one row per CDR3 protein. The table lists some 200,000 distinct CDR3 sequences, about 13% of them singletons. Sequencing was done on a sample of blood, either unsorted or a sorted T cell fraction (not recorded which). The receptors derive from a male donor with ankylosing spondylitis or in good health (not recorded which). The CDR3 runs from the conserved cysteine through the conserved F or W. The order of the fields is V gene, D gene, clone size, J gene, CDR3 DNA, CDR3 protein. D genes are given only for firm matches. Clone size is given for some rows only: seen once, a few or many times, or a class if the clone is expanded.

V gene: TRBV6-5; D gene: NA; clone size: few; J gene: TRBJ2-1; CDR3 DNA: TGTGCCAGCAGCCAAGGGAGCAATGAGCAGTTCTTC; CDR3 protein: CASSQGSNEQFF
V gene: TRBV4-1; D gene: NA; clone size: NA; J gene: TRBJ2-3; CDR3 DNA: TGCGCCAGCAGCCAAGAACAAAGGGATAGCACAGATACGCAGTATTTT; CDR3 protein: CASSQEQRDSTDTQYF
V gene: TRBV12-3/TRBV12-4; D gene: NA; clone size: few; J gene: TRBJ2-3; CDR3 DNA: TGTGCCAGCACCCCCGGCCCGGGCACAGATACGCAGTATTTT; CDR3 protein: CASTPGPGTDTQYF
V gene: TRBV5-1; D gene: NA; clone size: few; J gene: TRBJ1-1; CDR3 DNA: TGCGCCAGCAGCTTGGCCGGATTTACTGAAGCTTTCTTT; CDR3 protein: CASSLAGFTEAFF
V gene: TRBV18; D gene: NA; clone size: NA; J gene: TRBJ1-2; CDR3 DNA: TGTGCCAGCTCACGGGCGGAATATGGCTACACCTTC; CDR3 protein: CASSRAEYGYTF
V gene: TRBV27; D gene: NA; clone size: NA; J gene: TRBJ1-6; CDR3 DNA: TGTGCCAGCAGTTTTACGGACGGGGGCTATAATTCACCCCTCCACTTT; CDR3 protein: CASSFTDGGYNSPLHF
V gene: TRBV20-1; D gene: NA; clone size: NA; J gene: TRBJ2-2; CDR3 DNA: TGCTGTGCTAGAGATGGGCGGGCCGAAAACACCGGGGAGCTGTTTTTT; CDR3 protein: CCARDGRAENTGELFF
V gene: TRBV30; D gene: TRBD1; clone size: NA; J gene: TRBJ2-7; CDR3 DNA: TGTGCCTGGGCTCCGGGACAGGACTACGAGCAGTACTTC; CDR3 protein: CAWAPGQDYEQYF
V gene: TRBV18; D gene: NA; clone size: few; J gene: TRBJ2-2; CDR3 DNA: TGTGCCAGCTCACCACAAACAGGGCTTGGCACCGGGGAGCTGTTTTTT; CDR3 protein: CASSPQTGLGTGELFF
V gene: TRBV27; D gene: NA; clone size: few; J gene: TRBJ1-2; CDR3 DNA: TGTGCCAGCAGTTTAAAATACAGGCCCTATGGCTACACCTTC; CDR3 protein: CASSLKYRPYGYTF
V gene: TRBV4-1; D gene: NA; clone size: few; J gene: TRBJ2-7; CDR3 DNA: TGCGCCAGCAGCCAAGATCATCGGGGGCTCTCCTACGAGCAGTACTTC; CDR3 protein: CASSQDHRGLSYEQYF
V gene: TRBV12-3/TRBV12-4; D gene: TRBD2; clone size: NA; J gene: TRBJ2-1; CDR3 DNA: TGTGCCAGCAGTTCCGGACTAGCGGGAAGACCCTACAATGAGCAGTTCTTC; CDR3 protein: CASSSGLAGRPYNEQFF
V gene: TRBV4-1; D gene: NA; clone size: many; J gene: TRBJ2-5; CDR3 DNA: TGCGCCAGCAGGGACCAAGAGACCCAGTACTTC; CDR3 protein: CASRDQETQYF
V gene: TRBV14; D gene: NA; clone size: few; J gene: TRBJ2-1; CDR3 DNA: TGTGCCAGCAGCCTCAGGGGCCGGGACAATGAGCAGTTCTTC; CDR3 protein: CASSLRGRDNEQFF
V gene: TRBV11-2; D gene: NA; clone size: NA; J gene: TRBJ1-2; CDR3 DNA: TGTGCCAGCAGGGGCGTGGCGGAGGACTATGGCTACACCTTC; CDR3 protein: CASRGVAEDYGYTF
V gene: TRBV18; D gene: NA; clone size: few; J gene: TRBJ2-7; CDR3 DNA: TGTGCCAGCTCACCACCGCAGAGTTCCTACGAGCAGTACTTC; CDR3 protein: CASSPPQSSYEQYF
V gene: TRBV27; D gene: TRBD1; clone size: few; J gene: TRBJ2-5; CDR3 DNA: TGTGCCAGCAGTACGGGACAGGGCGGGACCCAGTACTTC; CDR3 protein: CASSTGQGGTQYF
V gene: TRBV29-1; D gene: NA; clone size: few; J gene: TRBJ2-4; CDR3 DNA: TGCAGCGTTGAAGATGGGGGCGACATTCAGTACTTC; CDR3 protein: CSVEDGGDIQYF
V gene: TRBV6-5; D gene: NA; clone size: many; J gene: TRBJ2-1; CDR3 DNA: TGTGCCAGCAGTTTTTTAGGCCCCTACAATGAGCAGTTCTTC; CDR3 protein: CASSFLGPYNEQFF
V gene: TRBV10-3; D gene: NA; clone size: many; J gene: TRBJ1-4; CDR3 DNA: TGTGCCATCAGTGATATCCGGGTAGCAACTAATGAAAAACTGTTTTTT; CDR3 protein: CAISDIRVATNEKLFF
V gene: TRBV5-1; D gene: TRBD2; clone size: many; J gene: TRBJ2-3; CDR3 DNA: TGCGCCAGCATGAGCGGGGGGGCCGATACGCAGTATTTT; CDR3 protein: CASMSGGADTQYF
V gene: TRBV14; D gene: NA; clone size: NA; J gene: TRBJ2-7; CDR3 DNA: TGTGCCAGCAGCCAAGTTGGAGGGGGCCACGAGCAGTACTTC; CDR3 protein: CASSQVGGGHEQYF
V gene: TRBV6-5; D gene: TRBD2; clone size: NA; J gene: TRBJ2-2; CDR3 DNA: TGTGCCAGCAGTTCCGGACTAGCGGGAGCCACCGGGGAGCTGTTTTTT; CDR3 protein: CASSSGLAGATGELFF
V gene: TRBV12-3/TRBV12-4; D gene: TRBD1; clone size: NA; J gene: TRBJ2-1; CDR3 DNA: TGTCCCAGCAGTTTATATGGGACAGGAGTAAATGAGCAGTTCTTC; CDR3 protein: CPSSLYGTGVNEQFF
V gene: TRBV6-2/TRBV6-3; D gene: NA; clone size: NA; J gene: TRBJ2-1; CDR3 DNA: TGTGCCGCCTCCAGGGGAAGCAATGAGCAGTTCTTC; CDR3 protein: CAASRGSNEQFF
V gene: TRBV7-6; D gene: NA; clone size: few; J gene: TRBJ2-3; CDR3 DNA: TGTGCCAGCAGCTTAGGGTCTAGGGACGCGGCAGATACGCAGTATTTT; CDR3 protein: CASSLGSRDAADTQYF
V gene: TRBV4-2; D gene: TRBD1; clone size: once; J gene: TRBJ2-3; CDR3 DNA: TGTGCCAGCAGCCGGCTAGACAGGGTCATCACAGATACGCAGTATTTT; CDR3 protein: CASSRLDRVITDTQYF
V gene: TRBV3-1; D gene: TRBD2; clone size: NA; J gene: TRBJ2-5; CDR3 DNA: TGTGCCAGCAGCCAAGCTACGGGGGGGGACCAAGAGACCCAGTACTTC; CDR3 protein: CASSQATGGDQETQYF
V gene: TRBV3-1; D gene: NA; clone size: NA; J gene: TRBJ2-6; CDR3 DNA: TGTGCCAGCAGCTCCCGGGTCAAAGAAACTGGGGCCAACGTCCTGACTTTC; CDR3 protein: CASSSRVKETGANVLTF
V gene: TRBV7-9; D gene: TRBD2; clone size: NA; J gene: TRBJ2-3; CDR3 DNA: TGTGCCAGCAGCCAGAGTCGCGGGGGGTCTTTAACAGATACGCAGTATTTT; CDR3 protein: CASSQSRGGSLTDTQYF
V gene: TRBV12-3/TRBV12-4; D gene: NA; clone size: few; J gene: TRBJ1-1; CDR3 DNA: TGTGCCAGCAGTTTGTTTTGGTTATTGGATACTGAAGCTTTCTTT; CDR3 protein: CASSLFWLLDTEAFF
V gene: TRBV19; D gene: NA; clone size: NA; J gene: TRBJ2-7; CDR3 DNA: TGTGCCAGTAGTATAGGAGGAGACTCCTACGAGCAGTACTTC; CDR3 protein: CASSIGGDSYEQYF
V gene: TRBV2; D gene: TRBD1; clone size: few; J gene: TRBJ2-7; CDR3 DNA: TGTGCCAGCAGTGGGGCCGGACAGGATTACTACGAGCAGTACTTC; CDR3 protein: CASSGAGQDYYEQYF
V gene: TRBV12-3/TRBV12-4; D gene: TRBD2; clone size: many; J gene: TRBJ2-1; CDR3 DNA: TGTGCCAGTAGGTTGGTAGCGGGGGAGCAGTTCTTC; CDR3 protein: CASRLVAGEQFF
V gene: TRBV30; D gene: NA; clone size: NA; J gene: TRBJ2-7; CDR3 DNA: TGTGCCTGGAGTGTACGGGGAGCGCCGGCCTACGAGCAGTACTTC; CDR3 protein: CAWSVRGAPAYEQYF
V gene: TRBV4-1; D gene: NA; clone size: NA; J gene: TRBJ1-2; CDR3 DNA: TGCGCCAGCAGCCAAGAAGGATTAATAGGGATTTCTAACTATGGCTACACCTTC; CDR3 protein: CASSQEGLIGISNYGYTF
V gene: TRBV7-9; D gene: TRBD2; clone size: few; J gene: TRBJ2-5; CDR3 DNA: TGTGCCAGCAGCCCCCAGCGGGGGGGCCTAGAGACCCAGTACTTC; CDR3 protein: CASSPQRGGLETQYF
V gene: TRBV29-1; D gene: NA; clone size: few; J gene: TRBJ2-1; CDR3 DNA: TGCAGCGTTGAAGATGAGGAACAGCGAAGAGGGGGCAATGAGCAGTTCTTC; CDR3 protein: CSVEDEEQRRGGNEQFF
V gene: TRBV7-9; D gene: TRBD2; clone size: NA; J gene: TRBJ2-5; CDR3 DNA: TGTGCCAGCAGCTTAGCGGCTAGCGGGGGACAAGAGACCCAGTACTTC; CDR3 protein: CASSLAASGGQETQYF
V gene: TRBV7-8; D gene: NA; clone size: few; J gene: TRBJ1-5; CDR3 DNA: TGTGCCAGCAGCCCAATCCAGGGTGTGGGCAATCAGCCCCAGCATTTT; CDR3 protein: CASSPIQGVGNQPQHF
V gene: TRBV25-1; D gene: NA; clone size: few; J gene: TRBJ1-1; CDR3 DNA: TGTGCAATTCAGGGATGGGGCACTGAAGCTTTCTTT; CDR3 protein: CAIQGWGTEAFF
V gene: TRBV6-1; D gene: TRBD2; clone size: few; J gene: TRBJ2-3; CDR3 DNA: TGTGCCAGCAGTGTCGGGACTAGCGGGGCTGATACGCAGTATTTT; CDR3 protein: CASSVGTSGADTQYF
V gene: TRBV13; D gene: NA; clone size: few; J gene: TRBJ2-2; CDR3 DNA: TGTGCCAGCAGCTTCGGAGGGTTGTACACCGGGGAGCTGTTTTTT; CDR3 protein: CASSFGGLYTGELFF
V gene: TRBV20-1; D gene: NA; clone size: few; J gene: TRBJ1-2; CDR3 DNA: TGCAGTGCTAGTTTATCCCGGTTAGGAGAGAACTATGGCTACACCTTC; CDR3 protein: CSASLSRLGENYGYTF
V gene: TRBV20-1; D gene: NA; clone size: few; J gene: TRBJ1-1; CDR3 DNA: TGCAGTGCTAGCCCGATTTGGGGGAACACTGAAGCTTTCTTT; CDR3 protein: CSASPIWGNTEAFF
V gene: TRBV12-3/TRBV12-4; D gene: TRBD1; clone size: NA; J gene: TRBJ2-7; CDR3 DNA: TGTGCCAGCACCGTTCAGGGGGCTAACGAGCAGTACTTC; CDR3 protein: CASTVQGANEQYF
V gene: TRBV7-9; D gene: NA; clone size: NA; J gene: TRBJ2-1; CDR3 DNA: TGTGCCAGCCACCCGGAGGGCCTATCCAATGAGCAGTTCTTC; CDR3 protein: CASHPEGLSNEQFF
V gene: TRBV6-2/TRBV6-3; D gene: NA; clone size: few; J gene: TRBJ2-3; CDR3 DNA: TGTGCCAGCAGTTACTCGAAGATTGGTGAACAGGGTCACACAGATACGCAGTATTTT; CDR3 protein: CASSYSKIGEQGHTDTQYF
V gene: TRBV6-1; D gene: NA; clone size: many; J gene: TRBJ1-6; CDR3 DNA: TGTGCCAGCAGCCGAAATAAGGGGTCTTATAATTCACCCCTCCACTTT; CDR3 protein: CASSRNKGSYNSPLHF
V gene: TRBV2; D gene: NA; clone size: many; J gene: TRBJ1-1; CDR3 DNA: TGTGCCAGCAGGTGGACAAACACTGAAGCTTTCTTT; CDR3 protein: CASRWTNTEAFF
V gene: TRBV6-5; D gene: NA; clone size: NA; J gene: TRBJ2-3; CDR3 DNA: TGTGCCAGCAGTCTACGACAGGTGACAGATACGCAGTATTTT; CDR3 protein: CASSLRQVTDTQYF
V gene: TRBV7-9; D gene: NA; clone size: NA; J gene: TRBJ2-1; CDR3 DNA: TGTGCCAGCAGCTTTCAGGGAGGAGAGCAGTTCTTC; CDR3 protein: CASSFQGGEQFF
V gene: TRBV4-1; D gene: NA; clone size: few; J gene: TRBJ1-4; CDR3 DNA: TGCGCCAGCAGCCAGGGACGTCCCCTAAATGAAAAACTGTTTTTT; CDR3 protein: CASSQGRPLNEKLFF
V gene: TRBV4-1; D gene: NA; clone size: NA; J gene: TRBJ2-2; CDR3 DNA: TGCGCCAGCAGCCTCAGGATAGGCACCGGGGAGCTGTTTTTT; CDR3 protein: CASSLRIGTGELFF
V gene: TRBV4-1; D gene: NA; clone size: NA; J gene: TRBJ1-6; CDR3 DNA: TGCGCCAGCAGCCAAGATCGTTTGGGATATAATTCACCCCTCCACTTT; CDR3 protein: CASSQDRLGYNSPLHF
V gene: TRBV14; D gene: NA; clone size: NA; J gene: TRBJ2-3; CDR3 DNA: TGTGCCAGCAGCCAGACGGACAGTTACACAGATACGCAGTATTTT; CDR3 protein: CASSQTDSYTDTQYF
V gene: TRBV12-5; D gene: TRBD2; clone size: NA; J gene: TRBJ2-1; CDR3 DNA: TGTGCTAGTGGTTACCAGGAACTAGCGGGCAATGAGCAGTTCTTC; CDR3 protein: CASGYQELAGNEQFF